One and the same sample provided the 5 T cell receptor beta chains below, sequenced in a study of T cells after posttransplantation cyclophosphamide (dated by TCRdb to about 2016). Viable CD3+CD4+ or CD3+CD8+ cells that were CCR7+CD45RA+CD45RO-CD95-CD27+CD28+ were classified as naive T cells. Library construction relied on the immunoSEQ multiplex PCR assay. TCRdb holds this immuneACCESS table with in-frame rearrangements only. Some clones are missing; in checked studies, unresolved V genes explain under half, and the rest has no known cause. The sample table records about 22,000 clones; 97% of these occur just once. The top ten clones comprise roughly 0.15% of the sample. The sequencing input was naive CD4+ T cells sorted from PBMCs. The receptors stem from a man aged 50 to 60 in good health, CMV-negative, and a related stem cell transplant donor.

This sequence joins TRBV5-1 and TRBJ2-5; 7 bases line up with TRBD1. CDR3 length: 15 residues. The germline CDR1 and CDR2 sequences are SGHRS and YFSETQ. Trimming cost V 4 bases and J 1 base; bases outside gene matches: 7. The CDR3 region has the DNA TGCGCCAGCAGCCCGGACAGGCTGTTCCAAGAGACCCAGTACTTC. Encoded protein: CASSPDRLFQETQYF.

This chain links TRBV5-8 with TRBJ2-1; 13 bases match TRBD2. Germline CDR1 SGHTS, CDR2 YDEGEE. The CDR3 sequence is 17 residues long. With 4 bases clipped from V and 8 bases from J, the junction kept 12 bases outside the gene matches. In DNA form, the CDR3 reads TGTGCCAGCAGCCGACGGTTGACTAGCGGGGGGTTTGATGAGCAGTTCTTC. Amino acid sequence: CASSRRLTSGGFDEQFF. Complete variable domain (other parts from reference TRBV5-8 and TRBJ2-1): EAGVTQSPTHLIKTRGQQATLRCSPISGHTSVYWYQQALGLGLQFLLWYDEGEERNRGNFPPRFSGRQFPNYSSELNVNALELEDSALYLCASSRRLTSGGFDEQFFGPGTRLTVL.

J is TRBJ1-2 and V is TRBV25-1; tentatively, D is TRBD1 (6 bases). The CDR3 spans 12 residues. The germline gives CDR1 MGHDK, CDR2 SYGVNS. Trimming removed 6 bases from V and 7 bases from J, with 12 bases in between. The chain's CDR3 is CASSRGASGYTF. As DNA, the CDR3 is TGTGCCAGCAGCCGGGGGGCTTCTGGCTACACCTTC.

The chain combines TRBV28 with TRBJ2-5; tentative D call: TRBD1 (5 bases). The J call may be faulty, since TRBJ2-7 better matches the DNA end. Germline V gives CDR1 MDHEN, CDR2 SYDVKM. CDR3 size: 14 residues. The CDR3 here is CASSLAGNYYEQYF. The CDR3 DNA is TGTGCCAGCAGTTTGGCAGGGAATTACTACGAGCAGTACTTC.

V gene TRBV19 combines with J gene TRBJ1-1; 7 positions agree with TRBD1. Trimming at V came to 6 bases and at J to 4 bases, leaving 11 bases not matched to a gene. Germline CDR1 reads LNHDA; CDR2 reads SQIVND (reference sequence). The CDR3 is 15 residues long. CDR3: CASSPGDSLGTEAFF. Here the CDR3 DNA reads TGTGCCAGTAGCCCGGGGGACAGCCTGGGCACTGAAGCTTTCTTT.